Below, one TCR beta chain is given with its context. Its specificity is unknown. The data originate from a study of shared clonotypes between healthy human individuals. Repertoires were generated with immunoSEQ multiplex PCR, while TCRdb's copy carries only in-frame clones and drops some. The repertoire holds approximately 530,000 clones, with roughly 95% as singletons. Overall study findings and caveats: Across a handful of donors, naive CD4 shared approximately 4.5%, naive CD8 about 3.2%, memory CD4 less than 2.5%, memory CD8 around 0.36%. Read depth was anticipated to influence clonotype sharing among donors.

This TCR came from a woman in her 30s in good health. Sequenced: naive CD4+ T cells sorted from blood. Subset denoted: CD45RA+ positively selected.

The CDR3 coding sequence is TGCGCCAGCAGCTTGGAACAGTACTCCTACGAGCAGTACTTC. Translated, it gives CASSLEQYSYEQYF. The chain uses TRBV5-1 and TRBJ2-7; D unclear. Per germline, CDR1 SGHRS and CDR2 YFSETQ. V lost 0 bases to trimming and J lost 0 bases, with 7 bases between them. The CDR3 is 14 amino acids.